This T cell receptor (beta chain) is drawn from a study of shared clonotypes between healthy human individuals. Produced via immunoSEQ multiplex PCR; TCRdb's table is partial and in-frame only. In the table there are approximately 1,000,000 clones, 60% to 85% of which are singletons. Trimming shortened V by 5 bases and J by 2 bases, and 14 bases separated the two germline ends. This CDR3 spans 15 amino acids. From germline, CDR1 is MNHNS and CDR2 SASEGT. The TCR was taken from a man aged 18 to 30 in good health. Some clones in this sample may be carry-over from other donors' samples. Sequenced: memory CD4+ T cells from PBMCs. Regarding subset: CD45RA-negative fraction. The chain uses TRBV6-1 and TRBJ2-3, with D possibly TRBD2 on 5 matching bases. CDR3 nucleotide sequence: TGTGCCAGCAGTCCACAAGCGGTCCTCACAGATACGCAGTATTTT. Translated, it gives CASSPQAVLTDTQYF.